The 18 T cell receptor beta chains presented below share a single source sample, sequenced in a study of T cells in Graves' hyperthyroidism and ophthalmopathy. Authors of the study amplified TCR beta CDR3 regions from RNA transcripts. First-round RT-PCR targeting the TCR CDR3 was performed with the HTBI primer set. TCRdb reanalysed the multiplex PCR reads using MiXCR and keeps one entry per CDR3 protein. The sample has about 400,000 distinct CDR3 sequences; 14% to 15% are singletons. Sequenced sample: blood. Receptors originate from a woman in her 30s with Graves' hyperthyroidism.

This clonotype was seen at least ten times. The rearrangement uses TRBV18 and TRBJ2-1; D is uncertain. The CDR3 length is 13 residues. V was cut by 4 bases and J by 9 bases, with 13 bases left in between. CDR1 and CDR2 (germline): KGHSH, LQKENI. The CDR3 region has the DNA TGTGCCAGCTCACACTTCCCCCAGGTTGAGCAGTTCTTC. The encoded protein is CASSHFPQVEQFF.

The chain has TRBV9 and TRBJ2-5; D might be TRBD1 or TRBD2, each matching 5 bases. Germline V lookup: CDR1 SGDLS, CDR2 YYNGEE. V lost 3 bases to trimming and J lost 2 bases, with 11 bases between them. The CDR3 is made up of 14 amino acids. The CDR3 DNA reads as TGTGCCAGCAGCGGAGGGGACGGACAAGAGACCCAGTACTTC. This encodes CASSGGDGQETQYF.

This clonotype came up many times. This chain uses TRBV11-3 with TRBJ1-6; D is undetermined. The CDR3 contains 13 residues. V was cut by 2 bases and J by 10 bases, with 9 bases left in between. Germline CDR1 and CDR2: SGHNT and YENEEA. Here the CDR3 reads CASSLRRGSPLHF. The CDR3 DNA reads TGTGCCAGCAGCTTACGCCGAGGGTCACCCCTCCACTTT.

This clonotype was seen repeatedly, ten times or more. The chain employs TRBV27 and TRBJ2-2; D may be TRBD1 (6 bases). Trimming took off 3 bases at V and 8 bases at J, with 19 bases between the two ends. CDR3 length equals 16 residues. From germline, CDR1 is MNHEY and CDR2 SMNVEV (reference sequence). Here the CDR3 DNA reads TGTGCCAGCAGTTTCCGGACAGTGGAAGAGTCTGGGGAGCTGTTTTTT. This codes for CASSFRTVEESGELFF.

V usage is TRBV9 and J usage is TRBJ2-3; TRBD2 agrees at 12 bases. The CDR3 consists of 15 residues. The germline CDR1 and CDR2 sequences are SGDLS and YYNGEE. V trimming: 4 bases; J trimming: 5 bases; junction bases outside the gene matches: 5. The CDR3 DNA sequence: TGTGCCAGCAGCCGACTAGCGGGGGAGAAAGATACGCAGTATTTT. Amino acids: CASSRLAGEKDTQYF. Full variable domain (outside the CDR3, taken from reference TRBV9 and TRBJ2-3): DSGVTQTPKHLITATGQRVTLRCSPRSGDLSVYWYQQSLDQGLQFLIQYYNGEERAKGNILERFSAQQFPDLHSELNLSSLELGDSALYFCASSRLAGEKDTQYFGPGTRLTVL.

J is TRBJ2-1 and V is TRBV4-2; 8 nucleotides line up with TRBD2. CDR3 size: 16 residues. J lost 4 bases, V lost 0 bases, and 5 bases had no gene match. Germline CDR1 and CDR2: LGHNA and YNFKEQ. The CDR3 spells CASSQEKAGAYNEQFF. The CDR3 coding sequence is TGTGCCAGCAGCCAAGAAAAAGCGGGAGCTTACAATGAGCAGTTCTTC.

This clonotype was recorded many times. The chain is built from TRBV11-2 and TRBJ1-1; 9 bases match TRBD1. CDR3 length equals 14 residues. CDR1 is SGHAT, CDR2 FQNNGV, per germline. J was trimmed by 10 bases and V by 4 bases; bases with no gene match: 10. CDR3 nucleotides: TGTGCCAGCAGCTCCACCGGGACAGGGCGTGGAGCTTTCTTT. This sequence encodes CASSSTGTGRGAFF.

This clonotype was found many times. The gene calls are TRBV2 and TRBJ1-1; possibly TRBD1 for D (5 bases). CDR1 and CDR2 (germline): SNHLY, FYNNEI. The germline V and J ends were trimmed by 4 bases and 4 bases, with 13 bases remaining between them. The CDR3 loop spans 14 amino acids. Written as DNA, the CDR3 is TGTGCCAGCAGTGTACGGGGGGTGGGCACTGAAGCTTTCTTT. Translating gives CASSVRGVGTEAFF.

There are a few counts of this clonotype. This chain connects TRBV9 to TRBJ1-6, with 12 bases that match TRBD1. CDR3 length: 15 amino acids. J was trimmed by 10 bases and V by 3 bases; bases with no gene match: 5. CDR1 is SGDLS, CDR2 YYNGEE, per germline. The CDR3 coding sequence is TGTGCCAGCAGCGAATTGGGGACAGGGGGCTCACCCCTCCACTTT. Translated, it gives CASSELGTGGSPLHF.

The chain joins TRBV19 to TRBJ2-1, with 9 bases matching TRBD1. The trim removed 2 bases at V and 2 bases at J, leaving 4 bases unmatched. This CDR3 is built from 16 residues. Germline V gene lookup returns CDR1 LNHDA and CDR2 SQIVND (reference sequence). This CDR3 reads CASSIPGQGTYNEQFF. As DNA, the CDR3 is TGTGCCAGTAGTATACCCGGACAGGGGACCTACAATGAGCAGTTCTTC.

Only one count was recorded for this clonotype. The chain has TRBV2 and TRBJ2-1, with a possible D match to TRBD2 (6 bases). Looked up from germline, CDR1 is SNHLY and CDR2 is FYNNEI. V dropped 4 bases and J dropped 10 bases, with 14 bases sitting between them. The CDR3 consists of 13 residues. The CDR3 DNA is TGTGCCAGCAGTGCACGGCAGGACTACGAGCAGTTCTTC. Translation gives CASSARQDYEQFF.

This clonotype was picked up many times. The chain combines TRBV20-1 with TRBJ2-7; D possibly corresponds to TRBD2 (5 bases). Germline V gives CDR1 DFQATT, CDR2 SNEGSKA (reference sequence). There are 14 residues in the CDR3. Between the trimmed V and J ends, which lost 6 bases and 2 bases, there was a span of 17 bases. CDR3 nucleotides: TGCAGTGCCCCGGCCCCCCCAGCGGCCTACGAGCAGTACTTC. Protein sequence: CSAPAPPAAYEQYF.

This chain uses TRBV6-1 with TRBJ1-1; D possibly corresponds to TRBD1 (5 bases). CDR1 is MNHNS and CDR2 is SASEGT in the germline V gene. This CDR3 comprises 15 residues. V was cut by 5 bases and J by 7 bases, with 20 bases left in between. CDR3 nucleotides: TGTGCCAGCAGTTTCCCGGGACTGGGAGGTTTTGAAGCTTTCTTT. It specifies CASSFPGLGGFEAFF.

In this sample, this clonotype turned up many times. This rearrangement joins TRBV7-3 to TRBJ2-5; 9 positions agree with TRBD1. The ends lost 8 bases at V and 7 bases at J; junction bases unmatched: 8. The CDR3 runs 13 residues. Germline-derived CDR1 and CDR2 are SGHTA and FQGTGA. DNA for the CDR3: TGTGCCAGCGGACAGGGGCGGTGGGGGACCCAGTACTTC. Protein: CASGQGRWGTQYF.

The sample holds many counts of this clonotype. The chain links TRBV6-1 to TRBJ2-7; D is uncertain. CDR1 and CDR2 from the germline V gene are MNHNS and SASEGT. V lost 6 bases, J lost 6 bases, and 21 bases lay in between. CDR3 length: 15 residues. Here the CDR3 reads CASSPASLGTSEQYF. The CDR3 coding sequence is TGTGCCAGCAGCCCGGCCAGCTTGGGAACTTCCGAGCAGTACTTC.

This clonotype turned up a few times. The J gene is TRBJ1-4, the V gene TRBV11-2; 10 positions agree with TRBD1. Germline CDR1 and CDR2: SGHAT and FQNNGV. This CDR3 is 16 amino acids long. V lost 4 bases, J lost 8 bases, and 10 bases stayed unmatched. The CDR3 DNA reads TGTGCCAGCAGCTCCGCTCCGGGACAGGGGAACGAAAAACTGTTTTTT. This translates into CASSSAPGQGNEKLFF.

In its sample, this clonotype was seen many times. CDR3 in DNA: TGTGCCAGCAGTTACTCTGGGCTAGCGGGAGGGAAACTCCACGAGCAGTACTTC. This sequence encodes CASSYSGLAGGKLHEQYF. This chain links TRBV6-6 with TRBJ2-7, with 12 positions matching TRBD2. This CDR3 is 18 amino acids long. The germline CDR1 and CDR2 sequences are MNHNY and SVGAGI (reference sequence). V lost 0 bases and J lost 5; bases outside the gene matches: 11.

The V and J genes are TRBV7-6 and TRBJ2-5, with unresolved D. Trimming left V 2 bases short and J 5 bases short, with 12 bases between. The CDR3 has 14 residues. Germline assignment: CDR1 SGHVS and CDR2 FNYEAQ. The DNA for the CDR3 is TGTGCCAGCAGCTTATGGGCTGCCGCGGAGACCCAGTACTTC. Its translation is CASSLWAAAETQYF. Using reference TRBV7-6 and TRBJ2-5 for the parts outside the CDR3, the full variable domain is GAGVSQSPRYKVTKRGQDVALRCDPISGHVSLYWYRQALGQGPEFLTYFNYEAQQDKSGLPNDRFSAERPEGSISTLTIQRTEQRDSAMYRCASSLWAAAETQYFGPGTRLLVL.